This T cell receptor (beta chain) was identified during a study of cytomegalovirus exposure and HLA in healthy donors. Study background: A later analysis reported the same platform for the roughly 120 validation repertoires and the approximately 720 first-cohort repertoires.

Study results and limitations: Listed as cytomegalovirus-associated were over 150 TCR beta chains. Subsequent analysis revealed that first-cohort TCR clusters tended to co-occur in the 130 or so validation repertoires. It was confirmed in vitro that a few of the CMV-associated chains were specific for CMV antigens.

Germline values: CDR1 WSHSY, CDR2 SAAADI. With 7 bases removed from V and 2 bases from J, the gap between germline ends came to 17 bases. CDR3 length: 15 residues. TCRdb's table, derived via immunoSEQ multiplex PCR, lists solely in-frame clones and lacks some. The data hold 120,000 or so clones, with about 90% observed a single time. Of note for this clone: As yet, its antigen is unknown.

The sample consisted of PBMCs. The V gene is TRBV10-2, the J gene TRBJ1-2; weak D call: TRBD1 (6 bases). The sequence was obtained from a young woman in good health and CMV-seronegative. This CDR3 is CASMGVQGENYGYTF. The CDR3, as DNA: TGCGCCAGCATGGGAGTACAGGGCGAAAACTATGGCTACACCTTC.